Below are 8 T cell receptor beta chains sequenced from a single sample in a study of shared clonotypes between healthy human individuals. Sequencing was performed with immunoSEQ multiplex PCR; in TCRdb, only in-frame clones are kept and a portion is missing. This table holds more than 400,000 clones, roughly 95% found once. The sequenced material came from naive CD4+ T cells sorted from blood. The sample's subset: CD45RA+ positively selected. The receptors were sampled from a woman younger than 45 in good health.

The CDR3 reads CATSRGQVGQPQHF. The CDR3 nucleotides are TGTGCCACCAGCAGAGGACAGGTTGGTCAGCCCCAGCATTTT. This chain uses TRBV15 with TRBJ1-5; D perhaps matches TRBD1 (6 bases). Germline V CDR1 and CDR2: LNHNV, YYDKDF (reference sequence). Trimming took 1 base from V and 6 from J, leaving 10 bases between them. This CDR3 comprises 14 residues.

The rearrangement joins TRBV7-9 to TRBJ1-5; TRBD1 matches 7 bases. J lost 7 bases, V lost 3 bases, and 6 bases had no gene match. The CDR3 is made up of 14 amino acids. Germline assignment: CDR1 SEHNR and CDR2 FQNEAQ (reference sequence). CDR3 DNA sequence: TGTGCCAGCAGCTTGGACAGGACGGGGCAGCCCCAGCATTTT. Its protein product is CASSLDRTGQPQHF.

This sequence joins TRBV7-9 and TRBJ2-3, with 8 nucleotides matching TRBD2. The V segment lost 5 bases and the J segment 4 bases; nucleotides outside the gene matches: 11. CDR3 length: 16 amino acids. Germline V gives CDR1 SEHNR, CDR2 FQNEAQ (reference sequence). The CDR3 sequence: CASSPAPAGVADTQYF. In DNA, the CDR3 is TGTGCCAGCAGCCCAGCCCCAGCGGGAGTAGCAGATACGCAGTATTTT.

CDR3 loop: CASSYQGRNEGLFF. CDR3 coding DNA: TGTGCCAGCAGCTACCAGGGGAGGAATGAAGGACTGTTTTTT. The chain uses TRBV13 and TRBJ1-4; the D gene is possibly TRBD1 (6 bases). Per the germline V gene, CDR1 is PRHDT and CDR2 is FYEKMQ (reference sequence). Deletions cut 4 bases from V and 13 bases from J, with 19 bases between. CDR3 length equals 14 residues.

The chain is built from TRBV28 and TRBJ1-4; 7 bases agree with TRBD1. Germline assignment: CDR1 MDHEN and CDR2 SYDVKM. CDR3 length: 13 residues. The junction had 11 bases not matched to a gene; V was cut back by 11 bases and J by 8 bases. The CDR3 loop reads CAVRGGLGEKLFF. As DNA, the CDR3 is TGTGCCGTCAGGGGGGGGCTTGGAGAAAAACTGTTTTTT. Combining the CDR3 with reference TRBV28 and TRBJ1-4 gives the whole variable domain DVKVTQSSRYLVKRTGEKVFLECVQDMDHENMFWYRQDPGLGLRLIYFSYDVKMKEKGDIPEGYSVSREKKERFSLILESASTNQTSMYLCAVRGGLGEKLFFGSGTQLSVL.

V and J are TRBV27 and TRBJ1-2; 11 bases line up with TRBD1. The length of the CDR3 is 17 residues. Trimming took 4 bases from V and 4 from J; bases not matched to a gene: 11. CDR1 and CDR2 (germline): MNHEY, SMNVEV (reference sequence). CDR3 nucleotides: TGTGCCAGCAGTTCCTGGACAGGGGGCTCTCTAGCCTATGGCTACACCTTC. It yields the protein CASSSWTGGSLAYGYTF.

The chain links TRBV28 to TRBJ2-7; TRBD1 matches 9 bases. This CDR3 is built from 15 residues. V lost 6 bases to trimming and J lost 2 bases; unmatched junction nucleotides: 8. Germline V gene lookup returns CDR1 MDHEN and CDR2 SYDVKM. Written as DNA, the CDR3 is TGTGCCAGCAGCTCCCACCGGGACAGGGCCTACGAGCAGTACTTC. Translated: CASSSHRDRAYEQYF.

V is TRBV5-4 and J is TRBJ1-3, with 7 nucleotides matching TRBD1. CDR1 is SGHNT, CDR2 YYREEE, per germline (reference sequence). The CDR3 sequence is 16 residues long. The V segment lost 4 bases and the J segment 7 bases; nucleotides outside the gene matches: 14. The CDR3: CASSHGGRGRWNTIYF. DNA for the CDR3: TGTGCCAGCAGCCACGGCGGCAGGGGGAGATGGAACACCATATATTTT.